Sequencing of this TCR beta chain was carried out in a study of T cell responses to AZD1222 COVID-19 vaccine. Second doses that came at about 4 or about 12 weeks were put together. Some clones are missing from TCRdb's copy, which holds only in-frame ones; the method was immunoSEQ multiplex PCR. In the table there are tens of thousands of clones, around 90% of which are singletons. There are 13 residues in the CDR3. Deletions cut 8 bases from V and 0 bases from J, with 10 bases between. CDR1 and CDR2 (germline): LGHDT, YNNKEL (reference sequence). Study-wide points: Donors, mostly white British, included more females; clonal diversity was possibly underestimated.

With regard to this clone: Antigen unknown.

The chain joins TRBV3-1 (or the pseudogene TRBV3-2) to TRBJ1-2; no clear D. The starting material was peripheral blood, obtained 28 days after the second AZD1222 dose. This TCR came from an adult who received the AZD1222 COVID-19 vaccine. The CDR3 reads CASSQKANYGYTF. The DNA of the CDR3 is TGTGCCAGCTCACAGAAAGCTAACTATGGCTACACCTTC.